This T cell receptor (beta chain) was documented in a study of T cell responses to AZD1222 COVID-19 vaccine. Findings and caveats of the study: After the peak T cell response, and only then, were repertoires sampled. A mostly white British donor set with more females was recruited, and clonal diversity was possibly underestimated.

TCRdb's table, derived via immunoSEQ multiplex PCR, lists solely in-frame clones and lacks some. The top ten hold 1% of the sample, which has about 200,000 clones, about 93% seen once. Regarding this clone: Its antigen is unidentified.

The germline gives CDR1 MDHEN, CDR2 SYDVKM. With V trimmed by 3 bases and J by 5 bases, 6 bases remained unmatched. This CDR3 is built from 14 residues. This chain links TRBV28 with TRBJ2-5, with 7 bases matching TRBD1. This TCR was recovered from an adult who received the AZD1222 COVID-19 vaccine. The sample here was peripheral blood, taken 28 days after the second AZD1222 dose. The CDR3 spells CASSLKGGGETQYF. CDR3 bases: TGTGCCAGCAGTTTGAAAGGGGGCGGGGAGACCCAGTACTTC.